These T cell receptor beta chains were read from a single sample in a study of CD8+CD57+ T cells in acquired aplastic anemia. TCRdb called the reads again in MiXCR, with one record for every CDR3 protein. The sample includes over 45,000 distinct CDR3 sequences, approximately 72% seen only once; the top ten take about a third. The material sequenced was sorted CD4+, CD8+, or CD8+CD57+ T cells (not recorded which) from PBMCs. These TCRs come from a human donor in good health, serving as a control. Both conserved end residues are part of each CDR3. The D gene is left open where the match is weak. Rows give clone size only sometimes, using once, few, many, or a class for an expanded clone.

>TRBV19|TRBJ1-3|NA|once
TGTGCCAGTACCACACCGAACTCTGGAAACACCATATATTTT
CASTTPNSGNTIYF
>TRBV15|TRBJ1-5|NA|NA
TGTGCCACCAGCAGAGAGACACTACGTCAGCCCCAGCATTTT
CATSRETLRQPQHF
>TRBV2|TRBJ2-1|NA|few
TGTGCCAGTCAAAGTCTTACCTCCTACAATGAGCAGTTCTTC
CASQSLTSYNEQFF
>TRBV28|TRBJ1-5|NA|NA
TGTGCCAGCAGCCACGGACGGACCGGGGGTCAGCCCCAGCATTTT
CASSHGRTGGQPQHF
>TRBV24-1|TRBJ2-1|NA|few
TGTGCCACCAGTGATGCCTACTATGATGAGCAGTTCTTC
CATSDAYYDEQFF
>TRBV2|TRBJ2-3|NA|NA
TGTGCCAGCATATCAGCAGGGTTTTCTAGCACAGATACGCAGTATTTT
CASISAGFSSTDTQYF
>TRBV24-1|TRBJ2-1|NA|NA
TGTGCCACCTGCGGGCCAAAAGGGTTCTTC
CATCGPKGFF
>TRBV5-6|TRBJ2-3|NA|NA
TGTGCCAGCAGCACTGACGGGGGGCCAAGGGATACGCAGTATTTT
CASSTDGGPRDTQYF
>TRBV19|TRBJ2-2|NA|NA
TGTGCCAGTAGTATTGGGGGAGTAAGCACCGGGGAGCTGTTTTTT
CASSIGGVSTGELFF
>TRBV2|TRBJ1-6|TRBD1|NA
TGTGCCAGCAGTGTTCGGGACAGGGCAAATTCACCCCTCCACTTT
CASSVRDRANSPLHF
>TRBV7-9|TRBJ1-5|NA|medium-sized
TGTGCCAGCAGCTCCATGAATCAGCCCCAGCATTTT
CASSSMNQPQHF
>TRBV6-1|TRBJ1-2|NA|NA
TGTGCCAGCAGCGGAATAACAGGGTCGGGCTATGGCTACACCTTC
CASSGITGSGYGYTF
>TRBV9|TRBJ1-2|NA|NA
TGTGCCAGCAGTACGCAGGGGCCCCAAGGCTACACCTTC
CASSTQGPQGYTF
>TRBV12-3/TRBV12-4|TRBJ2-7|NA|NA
TGTGCCAGCAGTGAGCACCTCGACGAGCAGTACTTC
CASSEHLDEQYF
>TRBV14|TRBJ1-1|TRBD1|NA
TGTGCCAGCAGCCAGGACAGGGTCGGAGACGGTGAAGCTTTCTTT
CASSQDRVGDGEAFF
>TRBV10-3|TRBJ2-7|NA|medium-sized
TGTGCCATCAGTGGGGCCAGCGGGCGAGACTACGAGCAGTACTTC
CAISGASGRDYEQYF
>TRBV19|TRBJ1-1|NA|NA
TGTGCCAGTAGGCAAGACAGTCTACGTGAAGCTTTCTTT
CASRQDSLREAFF
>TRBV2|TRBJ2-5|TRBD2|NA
TGTGCCAGCAGTTCCGGACTAGCGGGGGCCGGTCCCGGCTTC
CASSSGLAGAGPGF
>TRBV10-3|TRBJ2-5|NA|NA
TGTGCCATCAGTGAAGGGGAGACCCTGTACTTC
CAISEGETLYF
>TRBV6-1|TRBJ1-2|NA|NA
TGTGCCAGCAGTGAAGCGCCAGGGTATGGCTACACCTTC
CASSEAPGYGYTF
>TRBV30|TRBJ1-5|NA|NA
TGTGCCTACAAACAGGGTAATCAGCCCCAGCATTTT
CAYKQGNQPQHF
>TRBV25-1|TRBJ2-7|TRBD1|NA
TGTGCCAGCAGTGGGCAGGGGGTCGGCGAGCAGTACTTC
CASSGQGVGEQYF
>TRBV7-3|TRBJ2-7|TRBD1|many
TGTGCCAGCAGCTTAAATAGTGGCCAGGGGGACTACGAGCAGTACTTC
CASSLNSGQGDYEQYF
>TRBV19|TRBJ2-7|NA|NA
TGTGCCAGCAGCCAAGATCGGCAGGGGTACGTCGAGCAGTACTTC
CASSQDRQGYVEQYF
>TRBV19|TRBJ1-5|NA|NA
TGTGCCAGTAGTAGGGGTTTCCTGGGCAATCAGCCCCAGCATTTT
CASSRGFLGNQPQHF
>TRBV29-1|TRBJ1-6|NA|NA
TGCAGCGTTTTATCAGGGGAGGGTTCACCCCTCCACTTT
CSVLSGEGSPLHF
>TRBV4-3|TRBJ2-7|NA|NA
TGCGCCAGCAGCCAAGATGGATTGGACACTACCTACGAGCAGTACTTC
CASSQDGLDTTYEQYF
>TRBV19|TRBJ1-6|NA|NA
TGTGCCACCAACCAGGGCCGGGGACCCCTCCACTTT
CATNQGRGPLHF
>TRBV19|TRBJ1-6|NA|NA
TGTGCCAGTAGTATGGTGTCAGATAATTCACCCCTCCACTTT
CASSMVSDNSPLHF
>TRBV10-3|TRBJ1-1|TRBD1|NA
TGTGCCATCAGCGACAGGGGTATGAACACTGAAGCTTTCTTT
CAISDRGMNTEAFF
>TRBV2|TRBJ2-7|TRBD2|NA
TGTGCCAGCAGTGTTGGGCGGGGGGACGAGCAGTACTTC
CASSVGRGDEQYF
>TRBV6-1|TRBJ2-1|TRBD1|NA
TGTGCTAGCAGTGAAGGGGCAGGGGGAAACAATGAGCAGTTCTTC
CASSEGAGGNNEQFF
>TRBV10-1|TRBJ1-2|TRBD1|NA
TGCGCCAGTGACAGGGACACGCGGAACTATGGCTACACCTTC
CASDRDTRNYGYTF
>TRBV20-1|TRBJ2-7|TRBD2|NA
TGCAGTGCTGGGCGTAGCGGGAGGTCGGAGCAGTACTTC
CSAGRSGRSEQYF
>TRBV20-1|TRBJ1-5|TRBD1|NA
TGCAGTGCTCCCGACAGGGGGGGATATCAGCCCCAGCATTTT
CSAPDRGGYQPQHF
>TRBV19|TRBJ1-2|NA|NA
TGTGCCAGTAGTGGCTATGGCTACACCTTC
CASSGYGYTF
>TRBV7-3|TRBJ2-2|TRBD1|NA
TGTGCCAGCAGCTCGGGGACAGGGGGCGAGGGGACCGGGGAGCTGTTTTTT
CASSSGTGGEGTGELFF
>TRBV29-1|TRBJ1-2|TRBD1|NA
TGCAGTGCAGAACACCGGGACAGCGCCTATGGCTACACCTTC
CSAEHRDSAYGYTF
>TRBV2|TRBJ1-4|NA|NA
TGTGCCAGCAGTGGCGGGACCACCAGTGAAAAACTGTTTTTT
CASSGGTTSEKLFF
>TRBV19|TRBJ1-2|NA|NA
TGTGCCAGTAGTAGACCTGGGACGGCAGGCTACACCTTC
CASSRPGTAGYTF
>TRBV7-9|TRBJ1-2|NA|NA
TGTGCCAGCAAGATGGACAGCTATGGCTACACCTTC
CASKMDSYGYTF
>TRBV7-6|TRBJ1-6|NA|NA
TGTGCCAGCACCTCGGGTCGTTCTCGCTCACCCCTCCACTTT
CASTSGRSRSPLHF
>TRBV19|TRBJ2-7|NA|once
TGTGCCAGTAGTATCCGGGGGCGCTCCTACGAGCAGTACTTC
CASSIRGRSYEQYF
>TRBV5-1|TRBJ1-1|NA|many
TGCGCCAGCAGCTTGGTCCCTAGGAACACTGAAGCTTTCTTT
CASSLVPRNTEAFF
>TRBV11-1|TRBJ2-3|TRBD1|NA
TGTGCCACCGGGACAGTAAGGAACACAGATACGCAGTATTTT
CATGTVRNTDTQYF
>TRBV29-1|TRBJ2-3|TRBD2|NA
TGCAGCGTTGGATGGATAGCGGGGGATACGCAGTATTTT
CSVGWIAGDTQYF
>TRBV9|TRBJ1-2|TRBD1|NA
TGTGCCAGCAGCGGGGACAGGGGAAATGGCTACACCTTC
CASSGDRGNGYTF
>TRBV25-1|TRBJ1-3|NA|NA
TGTGCCAGCAGTTCATACTCAGGAAACACCATATATTTT
CASSSYSGNTIYF
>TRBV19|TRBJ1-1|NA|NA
TGTGCCAGTAGTAGTTCTTCTTCCAGTATCGCTTTCTTT
CASSSSSSSIAFF